The 8 T cell receptor beta chains below were found in one sample sequenced in a study of blood T cell repertoires in COVID-19. Using immunoSEQ multiplex PCR, the repertoire was profiled, and TCRdb retains in-frame clones only, with some absent. Among around 360,000 clones listed, more than 70% were seen once. The source material was peripheral blood. The receptors derive from a woman under 40 with COVID-19, enrolled during active disease.

The rearrangement uses TRBV5-6 and TRBJ1-4, with 7 bases identical to TRBD1. CDR1 is SGHDT and CDR2 is YYEEEE in the germline V gene. The CDR3 has 14 amino acids. After removal of 4 bases from V and 2 bases from J, the junction contained 2 bases not matched to a gene. The CDR3 sequence is CASSATGTNEKLFF. The CDR3 region has the DNA TGTGCCAGCAGCGCGACAGGGACTAATGAAAAACTGTTTTTT.

The genes are TRBV28 and TRBJ1-4; TRBD1 matches 8 bases. The junction had 8 bases not matched to a gene; V was cut back by 4 bases and J by 7 bases. CDR3 length: 15 residues. Looked up from germline, CDR1 is MDHEN and CDR2 is SYDVKM. CDR3 loop: CASSSSGTGGEKLFF. DNA of the CDR3: TGTGCCAGCAGTTCCTCCGGGACAGGTGGTGAAAAACTGTTTTTT.

The chain has TRBV5-4 and TRBJ2-1, with D possibly TRBD1 on 5 matching bases. This CDR3 spans 14 amino acids. V was shortened by 1 base and J by 7 bases, with 12 bases between the two germline ends. CDR1 is SGHNT and CDR2 is YYREEE in the germline V gene (reference sequence). CDR3 coding DNA: TGTGCCAGCAGCTTGTTTCAGGGTAAGAATGAGCAGTTCTTC. Amino acids: CASSLFQGKNEQFF.

J is TRBJ2-1 and V is TRBV28; unclear D gene. The germline CDR1 and CDR2 sequences are MDHEN and SYDVKM. Trimming stripped 4 bases from V and 6 bases from J, with 16 bases between. This CDR3 is built from 15 residues. This chain's CDR3 is CASSYLSYPLNEQFF. The CDR3 coding sequence is TGTGCCAGCAGTTATCTAAGTTATCCCCTCAATGAGCAGTTCTTC.

The chain employs TRBV19 and TRBJ2-1, with 9 bases fitting TRBD2. CDR3 size: 15 residues. Germline-derived CDR1 and CDR2 are LNHDA and SQIVND (reference sequence). Trimming at V came to 5 bases and at J to 15 bases, leaving 17 bases not matched to a gene. The CDR3 DNA reads as TGTGCCAGTAGTGCACCCACTCCACTAGCGGGCCTCCCGTTCTTC. Residues: CASSAPTPLAGLPFF.

This chain links TRBV5-6 with TRBJ2-3; 9 bases are shared with TRBD2. This CDR3 region has 18 residues. Germline CDR1 and CDR2: SGHDT and YYEEEE. The trim removed 3 bases at V and 0 bases at J, leaving 11 bases unmatched. This chain's CDR3 is CASSSYSGSGFSTDTQYF. The DNA for the CDR3 is TGTGCCAGCAGCTCCTATAGCGGGAGTGGCTTTAGCACAGATACGCAGTATTTT.

The chain uses TRBV9 and TRBJ2-6; D unresolved. Trimming stripped 7 bases from V and 1 base from J, with 12 bases between. Germline CDR1 reads SGDLS; CDR2 reads YYNGEE. The CDR3 totals 15 residues. CDR3 sequence: CASESRTSGANVLTF. The CDR3 DNA follows: TGTGCCAGCGAGTCGCGCACTTCTGGGGCCAACGTCCTGACTTTC.

This chain connects TRBV12-3 or TRBV12-4 to TRBJ2-3; TRBD2 is a possible D gene (5 bases). This CDR3 has 13 residues. The germline V and J ends were trimmed by 8 bases and 4 bases, with 13 bases remaining between them. In nucleotides, the CDR3 is TGTGCCAGCGCCACTAGGCGAGCAGATACGCAGTATTTT. Its protein is CASATRRADTQYF.